A single sample gave rise to the 16 T cell receptor beta chains below, sequenced in a study of shared clonotypes between healthy human individuals. The method was immunoSEQ multiplex PCR; TCRdb's version includes in-frame clones alone and lacks a portion of them. The sample holds more than 2,000,000 clones, around nine tenths seen once. Sequencing input: naive CD4+ T cells sorted from blood. Subset described: CD45RA+ positively selected. The receptors originated from a man between 18 and 29 years old in good health.

V and J are TRBV29-1 and TRBJ1-5; TRBD1 might be the D (6 bases). Trimming took 4 bases from V and 4 from J, leaving 11 bases between them. The V gene's germline CDR1 is SQVTM and CDR2 ANQGSEA. This CDR3 spans 13 amino acids. The CDR3 is CSVAQGTNQPQHF. The CDR3 DNA is TGCAGCGTTGCCCAGGGGACTAATCAGCCCCAGCATTTT.

Points on this clone: The same CDR3 can be traced to other DNA sequences in this sample. V is TRBV10-1 and J is TRBJ1-3; D is unclear. Germline CDR1 is WNHNN and CDR2 is SYGVQD (reference sequence). The CDR3 loop spans 14 amino acids. Trimming took off 3 bases at V and 1 base at J, with 7 bases between the two ends. CDR3 loop: CASSESGSGNTIYF. The DNA for the CDR3 is TGCGCCAGCAGTGAATCGGGGTCTGGAAACACCATATATTTT.

This chain joins TRBV10-3 and TRBJ1-3; perhaps TRBD1 as D (5 bases). The CDR3 has 16 residues. V lost 3 bases to trimming and J lost 0 bases, with 12 bases between them. The germline gives CDR1 ENHRY, CDR2 SYGVKD. The CDR3, as DNA: TGTGCCATCAGTGATCAAGGGACTAACTCTGGAAACACCATATATTTT. Protein sequence: CAISDQGTNSGNTIYF.

With regard to this clone: Other DNA sequences of this sample code for an identical CDR3. V usage is TRBV5-1 and J usage is TRBJ1-1; possibly TRBD1 for D (5 bases). Germline assignment: CDR1 SGHRS and CDR2 YFSETQ. The CDR3 has 13 amino acids. V lost 4 bases, J lost 4 bases, and 11 bases lay in between. As DNA, the CDR3 is TGCGCCAGCAGCGATCAGCAGGGCACTGAAGCTTTCTTT. Protein: CASSDQQGTEAFF.

This clone was seen a handful of times. Other nucleotide sequences from this sample produce the same CDR3. In DNA form, the CDR3 reads TGTGCCAGCAGTGACAGGGAGGGGTCACCCCTCCACTTT. Its protein is CASSDREGSPLHF. The chain uses TRBV2 and TRBJ1-6; TRBD1 might be the D (5 bases). Germline values: CDR1 SNHLY, CDR2 FYNNEI. This CDR3 contains 13 residues. The germline V and J ends were trimmed by 3 bases and 10 bases, with 10 bases remaining between them.

This chain uses TRBV4-2 with TRBJ1-2; no reliable D call. CDR1 LGHNA and CDR2 YNFKEQ come from the germline V gene. The CDR3 sequence is 14 residues long. Trimming shortened V by 2 bases and J by 0 bases, and 7 bases separated the two germline ends. The CDR3 loop reads CASSQIDSNYGYTF. CDR3 DNA sequence: TGTGCCAGCAGCCAAATTGACTCTAACTATGGCTACACCTTC.

The sample holds a few counts of this clone. The chain joins TRBV5-1 to TRBJ2-2; D perhaps matches TRBD1 (5 bases). Germline loops: CDR1 SGHRS, CDR2 YFSETQ. With 4 bases removed from V and 3 bases from J, the gap between germline ends came to 13 bases. The CDR3 loop spans 15 amino acids. CDR3 sequence: CASSMFRGDTGELFF. As DNA, the CDR3 is TGCGCCAGCAGCATGTTTAGGGGTGACACCGGGGAGCTGTTTTTT.

The chain uses TRBV9 and TRBJ2-1, with 12 positions matching TRBD1. CDR1 is SGDLS and CDR2 is YYNGEE in the germline V gene. V lost 3 bases and J lost 8; bases outside the gene matches: 9. The CDR3 has 16 residues. In DNA form, the CDR3 reads TGTGCCAGCAGCGCCATACCGGGACAGGGGGCTCATGAGCAGTTCTTC. Translated: CASSAIPGQGAHEQFF.

A single count supports this clone. The chain couples TRBV5-8 to TRBJ1-5; perhaps TRBD1 as D (6 bases). CDR3 size: 15 residues. V lost 2 bases and J 1 base, leaving 10 bases between the germline ends. The V gene's germline CDR1 is SGHTS and CDR2 YDEGEE. The CDR3 is CASSFSGTSNQPQHF. In DNA form, the CDR3 reads TGTGCCAGCAGCTTCAGTGGGACAAGCAATCAGCCCCAGCATTTT.

The chain uses TRBV6-6 and TRBJ2-2; D is ambiguous. CDR3 size: 16 residues. Germline CDR1 and CDR2: MNHNY and SVGAGI (reference sequence). Between the trimmed V and J ends, which lost 10 bases and 1 base, there was a span of 19 bases. CDR3 protein: CATRLDPQMNTGELFF. In DNA form, the CDR3 reads TGTGCCACCCGATTAGACCCGCAAATGAACACCGGGGAGCTGTTTTTT.

This chain uses TRBV7-2 with TRBJ1-2, with D perhaps matching TRBD1 (5 bases). CDR3 length: 16 residues. The V gene's germline CDR1 is SGHTA and CDR2 FQGNSA. V dropped 5 bases and J dropped 4 bases, with 20 bases sitting between them. Here the CDR3 reads CASSPIGGGDGYGYTF. CDR3 in DNA: TGTGCCAGCAGCCCGATAGGCGGGGGGGACGGCTATGGCTACACCTTC.

The V call is TRBV29-1, the J call TRBJ2-5; D gene uncertain. The J call may be in error: the DNA end matches TRBJ2-7 better. There are 12 residues in the CDR3. Germline lookup yields CDR1 SQVTM and CDR2 ANQGSEA. The CDR3 sequence is CSVTSGLYEQYF. CDR3 coding DNA: TGCAGCGTTACCTCCGGGCTCTACGAGCAGTACTTC.

V is TRBV30 and J is TRBJ2-3, with D perhaps matching TRBD2 (6 bases). This CDR3 comprises 15 residues. Germline V gene lookup returns CDR1 GTSNPN and CDR2 SVGIG (reference sequence). Trimming took off 5 bases at V and 1 base at J, with 16 bases between the two ends. CDR3 protein: CAWVLAGLGTDTQYF. Written as DNA, the CDR3 is TGTGCCTGGGTCTTGGCGGGGTTAGGCACAGATACGCAGTATTTT.

This chain uses TRBV19 with TRBJ2-6; D is perhaps TRBD1 (6 bases). Germline CDR1 LNHDA, CDR2 SQIVND (reference sequence). The CDR3 sequence is 14 residues long. V lost 10 bases to trimming and J lost 1 base, with 11 bases between them. In nucleotides, the CDR3 is TGTGCCACCTCAAGGGGGTCTGGGGCCAACGTCCTGACTTTC. Translation gives CATSRGSGANVLTF.

The chain is built from TRBV9 and TRBJ1-3, with D hard to call. CDR3 size: 15 residues. Germline CDR1 is SGDLS and CDR2 is YYNGEE. Between the trimmed V and J ends, which lost 1 base and 2 bases, there was a span of 10 bases. The CDR3 coding sequence is TGTGCCAGCAGCGTAACCGACGGTCCTGGAAACACCATATATTTT. Amino acid sequence: CASSVTDGPGNTIYF.

Remarks on this clone: The same CDR3 is also encoded by other DNA sequences in this sample. The chain carries TRBV28 and TRBJ2-7; D is ambiguous. The germline CDR1 and CDR2 sequences are MDHEN and SYDVKM. The CDR3 sequence is 11 residues long. The ends were cut back, 5 bases at V and 5 bases at J, with 7 bases in the middle. CDR3 nucleotides: TGTGCCAGCAGTCCGCGTAACGAGCAGTACTTC. Translated, it gives CASSPRNEQYF.